The 18 T cell receptor beta chains in this list originate from one sample, sequenced in a study of cytomegalovirus exposure and HLA in healthy donors. In the PCR, 60 Vbeta and 13 Jbeta primers were used. Clones were read by immunoSEQ multiplex PCR, and TCRdb kept only the in-frame ones, dropping some. Of about 150,000 clones listed, about four fifths are singletons. Input material: PBMCs. These receptors all come from a man aged 50 to 59 in good health and CMV-seropositive.

The J gene is TRBJ1-3, the V gene TRBV7-8; 8 bases fit TRBD1. Germline CDR1 is SGHVS and CDR2 is FQNEAQ. Trimming at V came to 5 bases and at J to 0 bases, leaving 6 bases not matched to a gene. The CDR3 is 16 residues long. CDR3 in amino acids: CASSAGQGASGNTIYF. The DNA of the CDR3 is TGTGCCAGCAGCGCCGGACAGGGTGCCTCTGGAAACACCATATATTTT.

This chain links TRBV27 with TRBJ2-5, with a weak D call TRBD2 (6 bases). The CDR3 extends over 15 amino acids. Trimming took 0 bases from V and 7 from J, leaving 15 bases between them. CDR1 is MNHEY, CDR2 SMNVEV, per germline (reference sequence). The CDR3 coding sequence is TGTGCCAGCAGTTTATCGGAACTAGCCAAAGGGACCCAGTACTTC. Translation gives CASSLSELAKGTQYF.

The gene calls are TRBV5-4 and TRBJ1-2; tentatively, D is TRBD1 (6 bases). This CDR3 is 14 amino acids long. Germline V gene data show CDR1 as SGHNT and CDR2 as YYREEE (reference sequence). V was clipped by 0 bases and J by 4 bases, with 10 bases between them. DNA of the CDR3: TGTGCCAGCAGCTTGGATAGGGGGTTCTATGGCTACACCTTC. This encodes CASSLDRGFYGYTF. The whole variable domain, filled in from reference TRBV5-4 and TRBJ1-2, reads ETGVTQSPTHLIKTRGQQVTLRCSSQSGHNTVSWYQQALGQGPQFIFQYYREEENGRGNFPPRFSGLQFPNYSSELNVNALELDDSALYLCASSLDRGFYGYTFGSGTRLTVV.

This chain connects TRBV27 to TRBJ2-5; possibly TRBD1 for D (6 bases). Germline V gives CDR1 MNHEY, CDR2 SMNVEV (reference sequence). This CDR3 is built from 14 residues. Trimming removed 4 bases at V and 3 bases at J, with 12 bases between. Here the CDR3 DNA reads TGTGCCAGCAGTTACAGGGTTTCGGAAGAGACCCAGTACTTC. The encoded protein is CASSYRVSEETQYF.

V is TRBV11-2 and J is TRBJ2-7; D ambiguous. V lost 5 bases, J lost 1 base, and 3 bases lay in between. Germline V gene lookup returns CDR1 SGHAT and CDR2 FQNNGV. The CDR3 loop spans 11 amino acids. This chain's CDR3 is CASSVSYEQYF. The DNA for the CDR3 is TGTGCCAGCAGCGTATCCTACGAGCAGTACTTC.

This chain links TRBV5-1 with TRBJ1-4; 7 nucleotides agree with TRBD1. Trimming removed 4 bases from V and 0 bases from J; junction bases left unmatched: 3. This CDR3 comprises 15 residues. Germline V gene data show CDR1 as SGHRS and CDR2 as YFSETQ. In nucleotides, the CDR3 is TGCGCCAGCAGCACCGGACAGGCAACTAATGAAAAACTGTTTTTT. As protein: CASSTGQATNEKLFF. The variable domain in full, completed from reference TRBV5-1 and TRBJ1-4, reads KAGVTQTPRYLIKTRGQQVTLSCSPISGHRSVSWYQQTPGQGLQFLFEYFSETQRNKGNFPGRFSGRQFSNSRSEMNVSTLELGDSALYLCASSTGQATNEKLFFGSGTQLSVL.

This clone has only one observation. This rearrangement joins TRBV5-1 to TRBJ2-5; TRBD2 is a possible D gene (6 bases). There are 13 residues in the CDR3. Germline CDR1 and CDR2: SGHRS and YFSETQ. V gave up 4 bases and J gave up 4 bases, with 11 bases separating them. The CDR3 is CASSRMEGETQYF. In DNA form, the CDR3 reads TGCGCCAGCAGCAGGATGGAGGGAGAGACCCAGTACTTC.

The chain uses TRBV10-3 and TRBJ2-1; D perhaps matches TRBD2 (6 bases). The ends were cut back, 2 bases at V and 7 bases at J, with 15 bases in the middle. CDR1 and CDR2 from the germline V gene are ENHRY and SYGVKD. The length of the CDR3 is 15 residues. The CDR3 nucleotides read TGTGCCATCAGTGAGAAGTGGGAGGTTGGTAATGAGCAGTTCTTC. This gives the protein CAISEKWEVGNEQFF.

This clone was observed a few times. This chain joins TRBV5-1 and TRBJ2-7; 7 nucleotides align to TRBD2. Germline V gene data show CDR1 as SGHRS and CDR2 as YFSETQ. The CDR3 is 15 residues long. Germline trimming cut 0 bases from V and 4 bases from J; bases unmatched to any gene: 7. Written as DNA, the CDR3 is TGCGCCAGCAGCTTGGTGGGAGGGCCTGTTTACGAGCAGTACTTC. It yields the protein CASSLVGGPVYEQYF. The full variable domain, with the rest looked up from reference TRBV5-1 and TRBJ2-7, is KAGVTQTPRYLIKTRGQQVTLSCSPISGHRSVSWYQQTPGQGLQFLFEYFSETQRNKGNFPGRFSGRQFSNSRSEMNVSTLELGDSALYLCASSLVGGPVYEQYFGPGTRLTVT.

Only a few counts were recorded for this clone. As DNA, the CDR3 is TGTGCCAGCAGCAAAGGGCCGATGAGACTAGCGGGAGGGCCCGAATCCTACGAGCAGTACTTC. Protein: CASSKGPMRLAGGPESYEQYF. The rearrangement joins TRBV21-1 to TRBJ2-5; the tabulated D call, TRBD2, remains unverified against the DNA. The J call may be in error: the DNA end matches TRBJ2-7 better. TRBV21-1 is listed as a pseudogene. This CDR3 region has 21 residues.

Of note for this clone: At one boundary the junction diverges from the germline segment, which might be a read error. The rearrangement uses TRBV7-7 and TRBJ2-7; no clear D gene. The CDR3 loop spans 13 amino acids. Germline loops: CDR1 SSHAT, CDR2 FNYEAQ (reference sequence). CDR3: CASSLAASGEQYF. CDR3 nucleotides: TGTGCTAGCAGCTTAGCAGCTTCAGGAGAGCAGTACTTC. Filled out from reference TRBV7-7 and TRBJ2-7, the complete variable domain reads GAGVSQSPRYKVTKRGQDVTLRCDPISSHATLYWYQQALGQGPEFLTYFNYEAQPDKSGLPSDRFSAERPEGSISTLTIQRTEQRDSAMYRCASSLAASGEQYFGPGTRLTVT.

This chain links TRBV6-5 with TRBJ2-7, with 10 bases matching TRBD1. After removal of 2 bases from V and 4 bases from J, the junction contained 5 bases not matched to a gene. This CDR3 is built from 15 residues. In germline, CDR1 is MNHEY, CDR2 SVGAGI. CDR3 region: CASSYRDRGSYEQYF. For the CDR3, the DNA is TGTGCCAGCAGTTACCGGGACAGGGGAAGTTACGAGCAGTACTTC.

This clone was picked up a small number of times. CDR3 coding DNA: TGTGCCAGCAGCACAGGGGGGGGCGGGCAGCCCCAGCATTTT. Protein product: CASSTGGGGQPQHF. This chain joins TRBV7-9 and TRBJ1-5, with 8 bases identical to TRBD1. V trimming: 5 bases; J trimming: 7 bases; junction bases outside the gene matches: 7. Germline assignment: CDR1 SEHNR and CDR2 FQNEAQ (reference sequence). The CDR3 has 14 residues.

The chain recombines TRBV28 with TRBJ1-5; 9 bases match TRBD1. The length of the CDR3 is 17 residues. Germline CDR1 reads MDHEN; CDR2 reads SYDVKM. After removal of 3 bases from V and 11 bases from J, the junction contained 17 bases not matched to a gene. CDR3 nucleotide sequence: TGTGCCAGCAGTTTGTTTGGGGAGGGACAGGGTACTTGGACCCAGCATTTT. This sequence encodes CASSLFGEGQGTWTQHF. Full variable domain (outside the CDR3, taken from reference TRBV28 and TRBJ1-5): DVKVTQSSRYLVKRTGEKVFLECVQDMDHENMFWYRQDPGLGLRLIYFSYDVKMKEKGDIPEGYSVSREKKERFSLILESASTNQTSMYLCASSLFGEGQGTWTQHFGDGTRLSIL.

The chain links TRBV7-8 to TRBJ1-2; 9 nucleotides agree with TRBD1. The CDR3 loop spans 15 amino acids. CDR1 is SGHVS and CDR2 is FQNEAQ in the germline V gene. Losses at the gene ends were 3 bases for V and 7 bases for J; bases not matched to a gene: 9. The CDR3 nucleotides read TGTGCCAGCAGCTTGTTGGGACAGGGATTAGGTGGCTACACCTTC. Protein sequence: CASSLLGQGLGGYTF.

The V and J genes are TRBV7-9 and TRBJ2-5; TRBD2 matches 8 bases. Germline V gene lookup returns CDR1 SEHNR and CDR2 FQNEAQ (reference sequence). Unmatched junction bases numbered 8, after V lost 6 bases and J lost 5 bases. The CDR3 sequence is 14 residues long. In nucleotides, the CDR3 is TGTGCCAGCAGGACGAGTTCGGGGGGGGAGACCCAGTACTTC. It encodes CASRTSSGGETQYF. The full variable domain, completed using reference TRBV7-9 and TRBJ2-5, is DTGVSQNPRHKITKRGQNVTFRCDPISEHNRLYWYRQTLGQGPEFLTYFQNEAQLEKSRLLSDRFSAERPKGSFSTLEIQRTEQGDSAMYLCASRTSSGGETQYFGPGTRLLVL.

V and J are TRBV28 and TRBJ1-1; 8 bases are shared with TRBD1. With 4 bases clipped from V and 4 bases from J, the junction kept 8 bases outside the gene matches. Germline-derived CDR1 and CDR2 are MDHEN and SYDVKM. CDR3 length equals 15 residues. CDR3 sequence: CASSSTGGAGTEAFF. CDR3 bases: TGTGCCAGCAGTTCCACAGGGGGGGCAGGCACTGAAGCTTTCTTT. Using reference TRBV28 and TRBJ1-1 for the parts outside the CDR3, the full variable domain is DVKVTQSSRYLVKRTGEKVFLECVQDMDHENMFWYRQDPGLGLRLIYFSYDVKMKEKGDIPEGYSVSREKKERFSLILESASTNQTSMYLCASSSTGGAGTEAFFGQGTRLTVV.

V gene TRBV19 combines with J gene TRBJ2-1, with a possible D match to TRBD2 (5 bases). Germline V gene lookup returns CDR1 LNHDA and CDR2 SQIVND (reference sequence). V was shortened by 0 bases and J by 5 bases, with 11 bases between the two germline ends. The length of the CDR3 is 15 residues. CDR3 coding DNA: TGTGCCAGTAGTATAGATCGAGGGCCAAACAATGAGCAGTTCTTC. It specifies CASSIDRGPNNEQFF.